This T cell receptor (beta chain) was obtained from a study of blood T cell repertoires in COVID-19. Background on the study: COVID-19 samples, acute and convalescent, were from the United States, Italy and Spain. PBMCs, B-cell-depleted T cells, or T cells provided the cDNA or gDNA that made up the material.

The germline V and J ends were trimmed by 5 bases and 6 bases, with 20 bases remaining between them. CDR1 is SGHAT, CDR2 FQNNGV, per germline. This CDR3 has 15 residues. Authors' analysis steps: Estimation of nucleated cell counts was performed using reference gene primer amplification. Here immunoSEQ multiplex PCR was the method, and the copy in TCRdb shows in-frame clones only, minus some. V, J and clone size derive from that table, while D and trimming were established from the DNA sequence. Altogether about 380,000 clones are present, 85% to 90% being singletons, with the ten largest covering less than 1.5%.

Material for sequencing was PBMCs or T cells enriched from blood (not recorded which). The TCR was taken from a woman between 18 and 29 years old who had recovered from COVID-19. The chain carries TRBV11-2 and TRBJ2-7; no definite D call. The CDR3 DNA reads TGTGCCAGCAGCCTTACCGGGTCCGCTTTCACCGAGCAGTACTTC. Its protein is CASSLTGSAFTEQYF.